These 31 T cell receptor beta chains share one sample of origin, sequenced in a study of CD8 T cells in Susac syndrome (dated by TCRdb to 2018 to 2020). Libraries were constructed by the immunoSEQ multiplex PCR assay. RNA was extracted using the RNeasy kit, and roughly 0.5 to 1 microgram was reverse transcribed with random hexamers. The public reads were quality trimmed at Q25 with fastp and then assembled into clones with MiXCR by TCRdb, keeping productive beta chains. Each CDR3 protein appears once, grouped with its most common genes and DNA. The sample contains about 130,000 distinct CDR3 sequences, roughly 80% of them found a single time. 0.45% to 0.6% of the sample goes to the ten largest clones. The specimen sequenced was CD8+ T cells from PBMCs. These receptors all come from a human donor with multiple sclerosis.

Comments on this clonotype: At one of its ends the junction is not consistent with the germline gene, which may arise from a read error. The chain combines TRBV7-6 with TRBJ2-1; the match to TRBD2 covers 10 bases. Germline V CDR1 and CDR2: SGHVS, FNYEAQ. This CDR3 comprises 14 residues. CDR3 residues: CASSPGNSGREQFF. In DNA, the CDR3 is TGTGCTAGCAGCCCCGGGAATAGCGGGAGGGAGCAGTTCTTC.

This rearrangement joins TRBV28 to TRBJ2-7, with a possible D match to TRBD2 (6 bases). The CDR3 is 13 amino acids. Per the germline V gene, CDR1 is MDHEN and CDR2 is SYDVKM. V gave up 5 bases and J gave up 5 bases, with 13 bases separating them. The CDR3: CASSTPPGDEQYF. CDR3 in DNA: TGTGCCAGCAGTACGCCTCCGGGGGACGAGCAGTACTTC.

This chain uses TRBV15 with TRBJ2-1; 12 bases are a match to TRBD1. Germline V gene data show CDR1 as LNHNV and CDR2 as YYDKDF (reference sequence). The CDR3 sequence is 15 residues long. The trim removed 5 bases at V and 7 bases at J, leaving 6 bases unmatched. This chain's CDR3 is CATSARDRGRNEQFF. The CDR3 nucleotides are TGTGCCACCAGCGCCCGGGACAGGGGGCGAAATGAGCAGTTCTTC.

The chain couples TRBV2 to TRBJ2-3; no clear D. This CDR3 has 15 residues. V was cut by 6 bases and J by 2 bases, with 15 bases left in between. CDR1 is SNHLY, CDR2 FYNNEI, per germline. CDR3 region: CASSESGEYTDTQYF. The CDR3 nucleotides are TGTGCCAGCAGCGAGTCAGGAGAGTACACAGATACGCAGTATTTT.

The rearrangement joins TRBV28 to TRBJ2-7; 8 bases agree with TRBD1. V dropped 5 bases and J dropped 2; count of bases not matched to a gene: 8. CDR1 MDHEN and CDR2 SYDVKM come from the germline V gene. The CDR3 is 15 amino acids. The CDR3 region is CASSLRGLKTYEQYF. DNA for the CDR3: TGTGCCAGCAGTCTCAGGGGGCTTAAGACCTACGAGCAGTACTTC.

The V call is TRBV19, the J call TRBJ1-1; D uncertain. V shed 1 base and J shed 8 bases, with 17 bases lying between them. The CDR3 totals 15 residues. CDR1 and CDR2 from the germline V gene are LNHDA and SQIVND (reference sequence). The CDR3 nucleotides read TGTGCCAGTAGTATAGTACTCGGTGGGCAAACCGAAGCTTTCTTT. Translation gives CASSIVLGGQTEAFF.

The V and J genes are TRBV27 and TRBJ2-3; TRBD2 matches at 9 bases. In germline, CDR1 is MNHEY, CDR2 SMNVEV (reference sequence). With 9 bases clipped from V and 5 bases from J, the junction kept 9 bases outside the gene matches. This CDR3 region has 14 residues. The CDR3: CASCLAGAVDTQYF. CDR3 bases: TGTGCCAGTTGCTTAGCGGGAGCGGTAGATACGCAGTATTTT.

This chain joins TRBV19 and TRBJ2-3; TRBD2 might be the D (6 bases). This CDR3 has 16 residues. Germline CDR1 is LNHDA and CDR2 is SQIVND (reference sequence). V gave up 10 bases and J gave up 0 bases, with 20 bases separating them. The CDR3 loop reads CATDDWRGSSTDTQYF. The DNA of the CDR3 is TGTGCCACCGACGACTGGAGGGGTTCTAGCACAGATACGCAGTATTTT.

The rearrangement links TRBV28 to TRBJ2-5; weak D call: TRBD1 (6 bases). V dropped 2 bases and J dropped 7 bases, with 11 bases sitting between them. CDR3 length: 13 residues. The germline gives CDR1 MDHEN, CDR2 SYDVKM. The CDR3, as DNA: TGTGCCAGCAGTTTAATAATAGGGGGGACCCAGTACTTC. Amino acids: CASSLIIGGTQYF. The full variable domain, completed using reference TRBV28 and TRBJ2-5, is DVKVTQSSRYLVKRTGEKVFLECVQDMDHENMFWYRQDPGLGLRLIYFSYDVKMKEKGDIPEGYSVSREKKERFSLILESASTNQTSMYLCASSLIIGGTQYFGPGTRLLVL.

The V gene is TRBV20-1, the J gene TRBJ2-7; 9 bases align to TRBD1. The junction had 5 bases not matched to a gene; V was cut back by 6 bases and J by 2 bases. CDR1 and CDR2 from the germline V gene are DFQATT and SNEGSKA (reference sequence). CDR3 length equals 13 residues. As DNA, the CDR3 is TGCAGTGCGCCCGGGACAGGGACCTACGAGCAGTACTTC. Amino acid sequence: CSAPGTGTYEQYF.

The rearrangement joins TRBV2 to TRBJ2-7; 11 bases align to TRBD1. The J segment lost 5 bases and the V segment lost 9 bases, leaving 12 bases of the junction unmatched. The CDR3 extends over 15 amino acids. Germline values: CDR1 SNHLY, CDR2 FYNNEI. CDR3 bases: TGTGCCAGACTACCACCGGGACAGGGGGTCCACGAGCAGTACTTC. Its translation: CARLPPGQGVHEQYF.

This clonotype occurred once. Relative to the germline gene, one junction end is altered; a read error may explain this. The chain has TRBV3-1 and TRBJ2-1, with TRBD2 matching over 8 bases. Germline CDR1 is LGHDT and CDR2 is YNNKEL (reference sequence). This CDR3 region has 12 residues. The CDR3 coding sequence is TGTGCCAGCAGCCAAGAATCGGGGACTAGGGGCTTC. Residues: CASSQESGTRGF.

This chain links TRBV30 with TRBJ1-1; D is unclear. Germline V lookup: CDR1 GTSNPN, CDR2 SVGIG (reference sequence). The CDR3 extends over 15 amino acids. V was pared by 2 bases and J by 1 base, with 14 bases between. The CDR3 protein is CAWSRIDGENTEAFF. For the CDR3, the DNA is TGTGCCTGGAGTCGAATTGACGGCGAGAACACTGAAGCTTTCTTT.

The sample holds one count of this clonotype. The chain has TRBV19 and TRBJ1-1; D is unresolved. The CDR3 totals 13 residues. V lost 6 bases to trimming and J lost 1 base, with 9 bases between them. The germline V gene encodes CDR1 LNHDA and CDR2 SQIVND (reference sequence). The CDR3 loop is CASSKASNTEAFF. CDR3 nucleotides: TGTGCCAGTAGCAAAGCCTCGAACACTGAAGCTTTCTTT.

The rearrangement uses TRBV12-3 or TRBV12-4 and TRBJ2-1; TRBD2 agrees at 9 bases. CDR3 length: 16 residues. J lost 7 bases, V lost 1 base, and 8 bases had no gene match. CDR3 sequence: CASSLVGLAPANEQFF. In DNA, the CDR3 is TGTGCCAGCAGTTTAGTGGGACTAGCACCCGCAAATGAGCAGTTCTTC.

The V call is TRBV20-1, the J call TRBJ2-1; 13 bases match TRBD2. The CDR3 contains 15 residues. Germline values: CDR1 DFQATT, CDR2 SNEGSKA (reference sequence). V shed 7 bases and J 4 bases; nucleotides not matched to a gene: 7. Written as DNA, the CDR3 is TGCAGTGTTCCGGGACTAGCGGGAAGATACAATGAGCAGTTCTTC. This encodes CSVPGLAGRYNEQFF.

In the case of this clonotype: One junction end does not reproduce the germline sequence, and a read error may be involved. The gene calls are TRBV4-1 and TRBJ1-1; 8 positions match TRBD1. The CDR3 sequence is 17 residues long. Germline V lookup: CDR1 MGHRA, CDR2 YSYEKL. In DNA form, the CDR3 reads TGTGCCAGCAGCCAATTCGGAGTAGGACAGGGTTACACTGAAGCTTTCTTT. Residues: CASSQFGVGQGYTEAFF.

DNA of the CDR3: TGTGCTAGCGGATTGTTCGGGCGCTCACACACTAACTATGGCTACACCTTC. Amino acids: CASGLFGRSHTNYGYTF. The chain couples TRBV12-5 to TRBJ1-2; the D is unclear. Germline loops: CDR1 LGHNT, CDR2 FRNRAP. V was pared by 9 bases and J by 0 bases, with 23 bases between. The CDR3 is made up of 17 amino acids.

This chain connects TRBV3-1 to TRBJ2-5, with 9 bases that match TRBD2. V shed 0 bases and J 3 bases; nucleotides not matched to a gene: 14. CDR3 length: 19 residues. Germline V gene data show CDR1 as LGHDT and CDR2 as YNNKEL (reference sequence). The CDR3 is CASSQDLWREGQLEETQYF. CDR3 in DNA: TGTGCCAGCAGCCAAGATCTCTGGCGGGAGGGCCAACTTGAAGAGACCCAGTACTTC.

The rearrangement joins TRBV7-6 to TRBJ1-1; maybe TRBD1 (5 bases). V was cut by 1 base and J by 6 bases, with 15 bases left in between. The CDR3 is made up of 15 amino acids. CDR1 is SGHVS and CDR2 is FNYEAQ in the germline V gene. This CDR3 reads CASSLDGAGSPEAFF. In DNA, the CDR3 is TGTGCCAGCAGCTTAGATGGCGCAGGGAGCCCTGAAGCTTTCTTT.

This clonotype was seen only once. V is TRBV20-1 and J is TRBJ1-2; D unclear. The CDR3 contains 14 residues. Germline loops: CDR1 DFQATT, CDR2 SNEGSKA (reference sequence). V lost 7 bases and J lost 0, with 15 bases in between. The CDR3, as DNA: TGCAGTGTAGAAGGAGCAGAAGCTAACTATGGCTACACCTTC. Translated, it gives CSVEGAEANYGYTF.

The chain uses TRBV7-2 and TRBJ2-1; D is uncertain. Per the germline V gene, CDR1 is SGHTA and CDR2 is FQGNSA. The CDR3 spans 15 residues. V was pared by 1 base and J by 11 bases, with 18 bases between. The CDR3 is CASSLDLIANSQQFF. The CDR3 DNA reads TGTGCCAGCAGCTTAGACCTTATTGCTAACAGTCAGCAGTTCTTC.

The chain joins TRBV7-9 to TRBJ2-1; 12 nucleotides agree with TRBD2. Germline V CDR1 and CDR2: SEHNR, FQNEAQ (reference sequence). V was clipped by 4 bases and J by 3 bases; unmatched bases: 13. This CDR3 is built from 19 residues. CDR3 loop: CASSYPGLAGGPSYNEQFF. The CDR3 DNA reads as TGTGCCAGCAGCTACCCCGGGCTAGCGGGAGGGCCGAGCTACAATGAGCAGTTCTTC.

The J gene is TRBJ1-1, the V gene TRBV2; a possible D gene is TRBD1 (6 bases). V shed 2 bases and J shed 6 bases, with 16 bases lying between them. Germline loops: CDR1 SNHLY, CDR2 FYNNEI. CDR3 length: 15 residues. CDR3: CASSEKIGQLSEAFF. The CDR3 DNA reads TGTGCCAGCAGTGAAAAAATCGGACAGCTATCTGAAGCTTTCTTT.

In DNA, the CDR3 is TGTGCCAGCAGTTTTAGGACCACAGGGGCGCACCCAGAGGGGGCCAACGTCCTGACTTTC. Amino acids: CASSFRTTGAHPEGANVLTF. The gene calls are TRBV6-5 and TRBJ2-6, with 7 positions matching TRBD1. This CDR3 is built from 20 residues. The junction had 19 bases not matched to a gene; V was cut back by 4 bases and J by 4 bases. From germline, CDR1 is MNHEY and CDR2 SVGAGI.

The chain uses TRBV12-3 or TRBV12-4 and TRBJ1-2, with D maybe TRBD1 (6 bases). Trimming left V 6 bases short and J 5 bases short, with 16 bases between. The CDR3 has 14 amino acids. CDR3 nucleotide sequence: TGTGCCAGCAGCGCGTGGGGGGCGCAGTATGGCTACACCTTC. Amino acids: CASSAWGAQYGYTF.

The chain has TRBV2 and TRBJ1-5; the D gene is possibly TRBD1 (6 bases). CDR1 and CDR2 (germline): SNHLY, FYNNEI. Trimming took off 7 bases at V and 7 bases at J, with 20 bases between the two ends. This CDR3 spans 15 amino acids. The CDR3 bases are TGTGCCAGCAATGGGCCGGGGGCGTTTAACCAGCCCCAGCATTTT. It specifies CASNGPGAFNQPQHF.

This chain joins TRBV27 and TRBJ2-7; D not certain. Germline assignment: CDR1 MNHEY and CDR2 SMNVEV (reference sequence). V was cut by 6 bases and J by 0 bases, with 15 bases left in between. This CDR3 comprises 15 residues. The CDR3 DNA is TGTGCCAGCAGCCCCGTGCCGGTTAGCTCCTACGAGCAGTACTTC. Amino acid sequence: CASSPVPVSSYEQYF.

The rearrangement links TRBV3-1 to TRBJ2-2; TRBD1 is a possible D gene (5 bases). Germline loops: CDR1 LGHDT, CDR2 YNNKEL (reference sequence). CDR3 length: 15 residues. V was cut by 0 bases and J by 0 bases, with 5 bases left in between. CDR3 amino acids: CASSQDRANTGELFF. For the CDR3, the DNA is TGTGCCAGCAGCCAAGACAGGGCGAACACCGGGGAGCTGTTTTTT.

The CDR3: CASSPSGNNEQFF. DNA for the CDR3: TGTGCCAGCAGTCCTAGCGGTAACAATGAGCAGTTCTTC. The chain combines TRBV12-3 or TRBV12-4 with TRBJ2-1; 7 nucleotides line up with TRBD2. V was pared by 5 bases and J by 5 bases, with 3 bases of the junction left unmatched. The length of the CDR3 is 13 residues.

V gene TRBV19 combines with J gene TRBJ2-1; D possibly matches TRBD1 or TRBD2 (5 bases each). This CDR3 has 11 amino acids. The germline gives CDR1 LNHDA, CDR2 SQIVND (reference sequence). V was trimmed by 7 bases and J by 8 bases, leaving 9 bases between them. The chain's CDR3 is CASNGGHEQFF. The CDR3 coding sequence is TGTGCCAGTAATGGGGGTCATGAGCAGTTCTTC.